These T cell receptor beta chains were read from a single sample in a study of blood T cell repertoires in COVID-19. Profiling relied on immunoSEQ multiplex PCR, and the TCRdb table lists in-frame clones only, not all of them. The repertoire consists of 50,000 to 80,000 clones, with about 88% occurring once and the leading ten covering approximately 40%. Sequences were obtained from peripheral blood. These receptors originate from a woman aged 60-75 years with COVID-19, enrolled during active disease. CDR3s leave out the opening cysteine and the closing phenylalanine or tryptophan.

J gene	CDR3 length	V gene	CDR3 protein
TRBJ1-5	12	TRBV7-2	ASSQGVYNQPQH
TRBJ1-5	11	TRBV9	ASSAQGAQPQH
TRBJ1-4	12	TRBV18	ASSRTVNNEKLF
TRBJ2-3	12	TRBV4-1	ASSQDDSSVTQY
TRBJ2-7	11	TRBV6-5	ASRGTVLYEQY
TRBJ1-5	13	TRBV5-6	ASSFRDRGNQPQH
TRBJ2-2	15	TRBV18	ASSPRLMGGNTGELF
TRBJ1-5	14	TRBV6-2/TRBV6-3	ASSYSGTGGNQPQH
TRBJ1-5	11	TRBV7-2	ASSTQGVQPQH
TRBJ2-1	13	TRBV5-4	ASSLSQGLGNEQF
TRBJ2-7	17	TRBV7-9	ASSLGPGQGSRRSYEQY
TRBJ2-2	12	TRBV7-9	ASSFTGIAGELF
TRBJ2-6	13	TRBV4-3	ASSQERLGANVLT
TRBJ1-1	11	TRBV6-1	ASSEDPDTEAF
TRBJ1-2	13	TRBV4-1	ASSQEDRPGYGYT
TRBJ1-6	13	TRBV5-4	ASSSTGGINSPLH
TRBJ2-1	12	TRBV4-1	ASSQEGLVNEQF
TRBJ2-3	13	TRBV5-5	ASSLAVFPTDTQY
TRBJ2-2	14	TRBV7-9	ASGPSGGANTGELF
TRBJ2-1	10	TRBV7-8	ASSLTGNEQF
TRBJ2-1	11	TRBV6-5	ASSWSGDNEQF
TRBJ1-2	12	TRBV19	ASSIVAGYYGYT
TRBJ2-3	13	TRBV7-2	ASILVGGPTDTQY
TRBJ2-5	13	TRBV5-4	ASSLVATGRETQY
TRBJ1-2	14	TRBV19	ASSIEPGQDNYGYT
TRBJ2-5	14	TRBV2	ASRSGLAGDQETQY
TRBJ2-1	12	TRBV7-8	ASSLGAGSDEQF
TRBJ1-6	13	TRBV14	ASSQVGFGSSPLH
TRBJ2-2	13	TRBV5-4	ASSFMTRDNGELF
TRBJ2-1	16	TRBV3-1/TRBV3-2	ASSQVLASLAGGNEQF
TRBJ1-4	13	TRBV7-9	ASSSLLLRRGKLF
TRBJ2-1	15	TRBV11-2	ASSPWTSGRAKYEQF
TRBJ2-3	12	TRBV7-9	ASSPFQGTDTQY
TRBJ2-7	13	TRBV3-1/TRBV3-2	ASSQELAGTYEQY
TRBJ2-7	12	TRBV6-6	ASSYSPGQGEQY
TRBJ1-1	14	TRBV7-8	ASSFLPGDLNTEAF
TRBJ1-5	13	TRBV7-9	ASSPRGGGQQPQH
TRBJ2-7	11	TRBV30	AWSRTGPYEQY
TRBJ2-5	12	TRBV6-5	ASRLGQSGGTQY
TRBJ2-2	13	TRBV5-1	ASSWDRVNTGELF
TRBJ1-4	13	TRBV7-2	ASSLQTGGREKLF
TRBJ1-6	15	TRBV6-1	ASSGGQGPWYNSPLH